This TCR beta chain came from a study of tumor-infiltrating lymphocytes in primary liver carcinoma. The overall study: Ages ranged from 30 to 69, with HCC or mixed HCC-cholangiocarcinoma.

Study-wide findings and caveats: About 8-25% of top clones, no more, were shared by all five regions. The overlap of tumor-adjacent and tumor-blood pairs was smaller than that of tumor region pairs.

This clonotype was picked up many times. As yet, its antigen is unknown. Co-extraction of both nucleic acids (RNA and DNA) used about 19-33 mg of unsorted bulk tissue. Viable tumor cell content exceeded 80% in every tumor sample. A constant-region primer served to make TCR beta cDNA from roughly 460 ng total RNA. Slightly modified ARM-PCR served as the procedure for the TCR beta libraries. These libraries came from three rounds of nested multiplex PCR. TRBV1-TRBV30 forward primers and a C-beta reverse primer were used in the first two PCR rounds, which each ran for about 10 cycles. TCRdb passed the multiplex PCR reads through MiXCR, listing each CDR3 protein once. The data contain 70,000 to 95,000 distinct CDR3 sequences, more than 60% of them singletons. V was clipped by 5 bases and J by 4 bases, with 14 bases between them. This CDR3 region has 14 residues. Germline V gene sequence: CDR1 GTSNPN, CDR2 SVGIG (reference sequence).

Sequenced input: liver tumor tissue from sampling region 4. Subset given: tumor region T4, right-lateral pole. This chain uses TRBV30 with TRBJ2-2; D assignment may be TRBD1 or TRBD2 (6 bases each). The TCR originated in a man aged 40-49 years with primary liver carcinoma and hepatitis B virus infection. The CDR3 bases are TGTGCCTGGGGGGCGGGACACTCCACCGGGGAGCTGTTTTTT. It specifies CAWGAGHSTGELFF.